Listed here are 5 T cell receptor beta chains from one sample, sequenced in a study of blood T cell repertoires in COVID-19. Data came from immunoSEQ multiplex PCR; TCRdb stores just in-frame clones and leaves some out. The sample has 150,000 or so clones; 85% to 95% are singletons. Sample: peripheral blood. Receptors were obtained from a woman aged 60-75 years with COVID-19, enrolled during active disease.

J is TRBJ1-1 and V is TRBV2; D uncertain. Germline V gives CDR1 SNHLY, CDR2 FYNNEI. V was shortened by 6 bases and J by 1 base, with 9 bases between the two germline ends. CDR3 length: 13 residues. CDR3 in DNA: TGTGCCAGCAGCCAACTCCCGAACACTGAAGCTTTCTTT. Protein sequence: CASSQLPNTEAFF.

J is TRBJ2-1 and V is TRBV7-3; possible D gene TRBD2, 5 bases. Germline loops: CDR1 SGHTA, CDR2 FQGTGA. With 0 bases removed from V and 0 bases from J, the gap between germline ends came to 9 bases. CDR3 length equals 16 residues. Here the CDR3 DNA reads TGTGCCAGCAGCTTAACGGGGAGTGGCTCCTACAATGAGCAGTTCTTC. Translation gives CASSLTGSGSYNEQFF.

This sequence joins TRBV19 and TRBJ1-1; perhaps TRBD1 as D (6 bases). The germline V and J ends were trimmed by 3 bases and 8 bases, with 7 bases remaining between them. The germline V gene encodes CDR1 LNHDA and CDR2 SQIVND (reference sequence). The CDR3 runs to 11 residues. The DNA of the CDR3 is TGTGCCAGTAGTATCGACAGGGAAGCTTTCTTT. It translates to CASSIDREAFF.

The chain couples TRBV20-1 to TRBJ1-4, with unresolved D. The CDR3 loop spans 12 amino acids. CDR1 and CDR2 from the germline V gene are DFQATT and SNEGSKA (reference sequence). The germline V and J ends were trimmed by 3 bases and 4 bases, with 6 bases remaining between them. The CDR3 sequence: CSASGGNEKLFF. In DNA, the CDR3 is TGCAGTGCTAGTGGCGGTAATGAAAAACTGTTTTTT.

The chain uses TRBV11-1 and TRBJ2-2; the match to TRBD2 covers 10 bases. The CDR3 spans 15 residues. J gave up 7 bases and V 5 bases, and 7 bases lay outside the gene matches. Germline V lookup: CDR1 SGHAT, CDR2 FQDESV (reference sequence). The chain's CDR3 is CASSPLGLASGELFF. CDR3 nucleotide sequence: TGTGCCAGCAGCCCGCTGGGACTAGCGAGCGGGGAGCTGTTTTTT.